Below are 24 T cell receptor beta chains sequenced from a single sample in a study of T cells in Graves' hyperthyroidism and ophthalmopathy. TCR beta CDR3 regions were amplified from RNA. During a first-round RT-PCR of the TCR CDR3, the HTBI primer set was used. A single record per CDR3 protein comes from TCRdb applying MiXCR to the multiplex PCR reads. The data show 500,000 or so distinct CDR3 sequences, under 20% seen once. Sequenced material: blood. Receptors originate from a woman aged 18-29 years with Graves' ophthalmopathy.

V is TRBV11-2 and J is TRBJ1-6, with TRBD1 matching over 10 bases. The CDR3 runs to 17 residues. V trimming: 6 bases; J trimming: 2 bases; junction bases outside the gene matches: 7. CDR1 is SGHAT, CDR2 FQNNGV, per germline. CDR3 protein: CASRPDRGLPYNSPLHF. The CDR3 DNA follows: TGTGCCAGCAGGCCAGACAGGGGGCTCCCCTATAATTCACCCCTCCACTTT.

The chain couples TRBV30 to TRBJ2-7, with 8 bases lining up with TRBD2. The CDR3 spans 14 residues. CDR1 and CDR2 (germline): GTSNPN, SVGIG (reference sequence). V shed 3 bases and J 6 bases; nucleotides not matched to a gene: 10. CDR3 amino acids: CAWSLTAGGFEQYF. The CDR3 DNA reads TGTGCCTGGAGCTTAACGGCGGGGGGTTTCGAGCAGTACTTC.

This clonotype has at least ten counts. V gene TRBV7-2 combines with J gene TRBJ1-1, with D perhaps TRBD1 (5 bases). The V gene lost 3 bases and the J gene lost 3 bases, with 23 bases spanning the gap. The CDR3 runs to 18 residues. CDR1 and CDR2 (germline): SGHTA, FQGNSA. CDR3 DNA: TGTGCCAGCAGCTTCTACGGGGGACTGACTCTGGGGTACACTGAAGCTTTCTTT. Amino acid sequence: CASSFYGGLTLGYTEAFF.

This clonotype was recorded at least ten times. The genes are TRBV6-5 and TRBJ2-5; 11 nucleotides align to TRBD2. The germline gives CDR1 MNHEY, CDR2 SVGAGI. The CDR3 is 16 residues long. Unmatched junction bases numbered 4, after V lost 2 bases and J lost 2 bases. The chain's CDR3 is CASSYPGLAAQETQYF. The CDR3 nucleotides are TGTGCCAGCAGTTACCCGGGACTAGCGGCACAAGAGACCCAGTACTTC.

The rearrangement links TRBV6-4 to TRBJ2-7, with D unresolved. The CDR3 consists of 13 residues. Trimming removed 5 bases from V and 6 bases from J, with 14 bases in between. CDR1 MRHNA and CDR2 SNTAGT come from the germline V gene. In nucleotides, the CDR3 is TGTGCCAGCAGTAGGACCCCCCGAGGCGAGCAGTACTTC. It translates to CASSRTPRGEQYF.

This clonotype was observed a handful of times. The V and J genes are TRBV27 and TRBJ1-2; a possible D gene is TRBD1 (5 bases). Per germline, CDR1 MNHEY and CDR2 SMNVEV (reference sequence). The V and J ends lost 6 bases and 5 bases respectively, with 13 bases between them. The CDR3 has 13 amino acids. The DNA of the CDR3 is TGTGCCAGCAGCGAAGGGACCTATTATGGCTACACCTTC. Amino acid sequence: CASSEGTYYGYTF.

In its sample, this clonotype was seen a few times. The V call is TRBV4-2, the J call TRBJ2-5, with 7 bases fitting TRBD2. CDR3 size: 15 residues. From germline, CDR1 is LGHNA and CDR2 YNFKEQ. J was trimmed by 1 base and V by 4 bases; bases with no gene match: 6. The CDR3 sequence is CASSPGEGPQETQYF. Here the CDR3 DNA reads TGTGCCAGCAGCCCTGGGGAGGGGCCCCAAGAGACCCAGTACTTC.

Turning to this clonotype: A much larger clone lies a single base off, so this may be a read error. The chain uses TRBV20-1 and TRBJ2-1; D uncertain. The V end was cut by 5 bases, the J end by 10 bases, with 18 bases between. The CDR3 runs to 13 residues. The germline CDR1 and CDR2 sequences are DFQATT and SNEGSKA (reference sequence). The CDR3 protein is CSAVSSLSHEQFF. The CDR3, as DNA: TGCAGTGCTGTCTCTTCTTTATCGCACGAGCAGTTCTTC.

This clonotype was recorded at least ten times. The genes are TRBV28 and TRBJ1-1; D is uncertain. V was shortened by 10 bases and J by 0 bases, with 15 bases between the two germline ends. CDR1 is MDHEN and CDR2 is SYDVKM in the germline V gene. This CDR3 spans 14 amino acids. CDR3 sequence: CATQEGSLNTEAFF. CDR3 in DNA: TGTGCCACCCAGGAGGGCAGCCTGAACACTGAAGCTTTCTTT.

This clonotype was seen many times. The V and J genes are TRBV27 and TRBJ2-7, with D perhaps matching TRBD2 (7 bases). Germline V gene data show CDR1 as MNHEY and CDR2 as SMNVEV (reference sequence). The germline V and J ends were trimmed by 8 bases and 7 bases, with 21 bases remaining between them. CDR3 length: 14 residues. The CDR3 sequence: CASGRRGREGEQYF. The CDR3 DNA reads TGTGCCAGCGGCCGGCGGGGGCGAGAGGGGGAGCAGTACTTC.

This clonotype was detected many times. The V and J genes are TRBV3-1 and TRBJ1-1, with D maybe TRBD1 (5 bases). The CDR3 is made up of 14 amino acids. Germline CDR1 reads LGHDT; CDR2 reads YNNKEL (reference sequence). V lost 1 base and J 1 base, leaving 7 bases between the germline ends. The DNA of the CDR3 is TGTGCCAGCAGCCAAGTGGGGGGGAACACTGAAGCTTTCTTT. Protein: CASSQVGGNTEAFF.

This chain links TRBV28 with TRBJ1-2; tentative D call: TRBD1 (6 bases). The CDR3 sequence is 14 residues long. Trimming took off 7 bases at V and 2 bases at J, with 14 bases between the two ends. Germline lookup yields CDR1 MDHEN and CDR2 SYDVKM. The CDR3 reads CASTGEGGNYGYTF. Written as DNA, the CDR3 is TGTGCCAGCACAGGGGAGGGGGGGAACTATGGCTACACCTTC.

This clonotype was recorded at least ten times. This chain uses TRBV2 with TRBJ2-7, with TRBD2 matching 7 bases. The CDR3 length is 15 residues. Looked up from germline, CDR1 is SNHLY and CDR2 is FYNNEI. With 4 bases clipped from V and 2 bases from J, the junction kept 8 bases outside the gene matches. In nucleotides, the CDR3 is TGTGCCAGCAGTGGGGAGAAGGGGACTACCTACGAGCAGTACTTC. Translation: CASSGEKGTTYEQYF.

This clonotype was seen at least ten times. This chain uses TRBV11-2 with TRBJ2-7; D gene unclear. The CDR3 runs to 11 residues. Looked up from germline, CDR1 is SGHAT and CDR2 is FQNNGV. V lost 5 bases and J lost 7, with 9 bases in between. CDR3 coding DNA: TGTGCCAGCAGCCCCAGTAAAGAGCAGTACTTC. Translated: CASSPSKEQYF.

This chain links TRBV7-9 with TRBJ1-4; 10 nucleotides agree with TRBD1. The CDR3 runs 14 residues. Germline loops: CDR1 SEHNR, CDR2 FQNEAQ (reference sequence). Trimming took 5 bases from V and 7 from J; bases not matched to a gene: 4. CDR3 DNA sequence: TGTGCCAGCAGCAGACAGGGGGCGGGTGAAAAACTGTTTTTT. This gives the protein CASSRQGAGEKLFF.

The chain uses TRBV5-6 and TRBJ2-5; TRBD2 agrees at 15 bases. The CDR3 totals 16 residues. The J segment lost 3 bases and the V segment lost 0 bases, leaving 0 bases of the junction unmatched. Germline V CDR1 and CDR2: SGHDT, YYEEEE. As DNA, the CDR3 is TGTGCCAGCAGCTTGGGGACTAGCGGGAGGGAAGAGACCCAGTACTTC. It is translated as CASSLGTSGREETQYF.

In this sample, this clonotype turned up a few times. The chain joins TRBV6-2 or TRBV6-3 to TRBJ1-2, with D tentatively TRBD1 (6 bases). This CDR3 has 14 residues. In germline, CDR1 is MNHEY, CDR2 SVGEGT. V was trimmed by 5 bases and J by 3 bases, leaving 13 bases between them. The CDR3 DNA reads as TGTGCCAGCAGTAACAGGGACACGTACTATGGCTACACCTTC. Its translation: CASSNRDTYYGYTF.

This clonotype has at least ten counts. The gene calls are TRBV28 and TRBJ2-3; D is ambiguous. Per germline, CDR1 MDHEN and CDR2 SYDVKM. The CDR3 length is 14 residues. The V gene lost 5 bases and the J gene lost 6 bases, with 15 bases spanning the gap. CDR3 nucleotide sequence: TGTGCCAGCAGTCCCCCCCCCTACGGTGATACGCAGTATTTT. The encoded protein is CASSPPPYGDTQYF.

This clonotype has at least ten counts. The chain carries TRBV10-3 and TRBJ2-2; D not resolved. Germline values: CDR1 ENHRY, CDR2 SYGVKD. This CDR3 contains 14 residues. V was pared by 6 bases and J by 3 bases, with 11 bases between. The CDR3 is CAIRPPKDTGELFF. For the CDR3, the DNA is TGTGCCATCAGGCCCCCTAAAGACACCGGGGAGCTGTTTTTT.

In its sample, this clonotype was seen a few times. V gene TRBV27 combines with J gene TRBJ1-5; unclear D gene. This CDR3 contains 15 residues. Germline-derived CDR1 and CDR2 are MNHEY and SMNVEV (reference sequence). The V and J ends lost 3 bases and 2 bases respectively, with 11 bases between them. CDR3 in DNA: TGTGCCAGCAGTTTCGCTTTCTATGGCAATCAGCCCCAGCATTTT. Amino acids: CASSFAFYGNQPQHF.

The chain combines TRBV9 with TRBJ1-2, with TRBD1 as a possible D gene (6 bases). CDR3 length: 15 residues. The germline V and J ends were trimmed by 3 bases and 7 bases, with 19 bases remaining between them. Germline V gives CDR1 SGDLS, CDR2 YYNGEE. The chain's CDR3 is CASSAGQRRICGYTF. CDR3 bases: TGTGCCAGCAGCGCCGGACAGAGACGAATTTGTGGCTACACCTTC.

The chain links TRBV10-3 to TRBJ2-1; D is undetermined. The CDR3 is 11 amino acids. Per the germline V gene, CDR1 is ENHRY and CDR2 is SYGVKD. V lost 7 bases, J lost 6 bases, and 7 bases lay in between. The CDR3 nucleotides are TGTGCCATCAATCGCGGCAATGAGCAGTTCTTC. It is translated as CAINRGNEQFF.

This clonotype was seen many times. The chain uses TRBV20-1 and TRBJ2-2; D remains unclear. Germline CDR1 and CDR2: DFQATT and SNEGSKA (reference sequence). The CDR3 contains 14 residues. The V end lost 1 base, the J end lost 7 bases, and 13 bases lay between the germline ends. CDR3 protein: CSARAVVSSGELFF. Written as DNA, the CDR3 is TGCAGTGCTAGAGCCGTTGTTTCGAGCGGGGAGCTGTTTTTT.

The chain has TRBV5-6 and TRBJ2-7, with D tentatively TRBD2 (7 bases). Germline CDR1 SGHDT, CDR2 YYEEEE. The length of the CDR3 is 13 residues. Deletions cut 0 bases from V and 10 bases from J, with 14 bases between. As DNA, the CDR3 is TGTGCCAGCAGCTTGGTGTCGGGGGGCGATCAGTACTTC. This gives the protein CASSLVSGGDQYF.